These 20 T cell receptor beta chains originate from one sample sequenced in a study of long-term antiretroviral therapy in people with HIV. The assay used was immunoSEQ (version v3.0), run at survey level. The repertoire was sequenced with immunoSEQ multiplex PCR; TCRdb's copy has only in-frame clones and lacks some. The sample holds fewer than 30,000 clones; about 82% are singletons and the top ten take 4.8%. This sample comprised unsorted PBMCs, obtained 0.8 years after starting antiretroviral therapy. Receptor source: a woman in her 30s with HIV.

This chain joins TRBV14 and TRBJ1-4; D remains unclear. Germline V gene sequence: CDR1 SGHDN, CDR2 FVKESK. The CDR3 consists of 16 residues. V lost 4 bases and J lost 0, with 12 bases in between. The chain's CDR3 is CASSPRLIATNEKLFF. The CDR3 DNA reads as TGTGCCAGCAGCCCCAGGCTAATTGCAACTAATGAAAAACTGTTTTTT.

This chain connects TRBV9 to TRBJ2-3; D is possibly TRBD1 (6 bases). V lost 4 bases to trimming and J lost 8 bases, with 17 bases between them. The CDR3 is 14 amino acids. Per germline, CDR1 SGDLS and CDR2 YYNGEE. The chain's CDR3 is CASSPTGAAGTQYF. The CDR3 DNA follows: TGTGCCAGCAGCCCGACAGGCGCTGCGGGTACGCAGTATTTT. Supplemented by reference TRBV9 and TRBJ2-3, the full variable domain reads DSGVTQTPKHLITATGQRVTLRCSPRSGDLSVYWYQQSLDQGLQFLIQYYNGEERAKGNILERFSAQQFPDLHSELNLSSLELGDSALYFCASSPTGAAGTQYFGPGTRLTVL.

V gene TRBV2 combines with J gene TRBJ1-1; no clear D. Germline-derived CDR1 and CDR2 are SNHLY and FYNNEI. The CDR3 consists of 13 residues. V shed 3 bases and J shed 4 bases, with 9 bases lying between them. In DNA, the CDR3 is TGTGCCAGCAGTGATTCTATGGGCACTGAAGCTTTCTTT. This translates into CASSDSMGTEAFF. Together with reference TRBV2 and TRBJ1-1, the CDR3 gives the full variable domain: EPEVTQTPSHQVTQMGQEVILRCVPISNHLYFYWYRQILGQKVEFLVSFYNNEISEKSEIFDDQFSVERPDGSNFTLKIRSTKLEDSAMYFCASSDSMGTEAFFGQGTRLTVV.

This sequence joins TRBV11-2 and TRBJ2-1; a possible D gene is TRBD2 (5 bases). Per germline, CDR1 SGHAT and CDR2 FQNNGV. V gave up 4 bases and J gave up 0 bases, with 13 bases separating them. This CDR3 spans 16 amino acids. The CDR3 DNA sequence: TGTGCCAGCAGCTACCCAGGACTCAGCTCCTACAATGAGCAGTTCTTC. Protein sequence: CASSYPGLSSYNEQFF.

The genes are TRBV30 and TRBJ1-2, with D maybe TRBD1 (5 bases). The V end was cut by 4 bases, the J end by 1 base, with 13 bases between. CDR3 size: 14 residues. Germline CDR1 and CDR2: GTSNPN and SVGIG (reference sequence). The DNA for the CDR3 is TGTGCCTGGACCCGGGGGATTGGTAACTATGGCTACACCTTC. Protein sequence: CAWTRGIGNYGYTF. The variable domain in full, completed from reference TRBV30 and TRBJ1-2, reads SQTIHQWPATLVQPVGSPLSLECTVEGTSNPNLYWYRQAAGRGLQLLFYSVGIGQISSEVPQNLSASRPQDRQFILSSKKLLLSDSGFYLCAWTRGIGNYGYTFGSGTRLTVV.

This chain links TRBV11-2 with TRBJ1-1; D is unresolved. CDR1 and CDR2 from the germline V gene are SGHAT and FQNNGV. The CDR3 runs 12 residues. V was trimmed by 3 bases and J by 4 bases, leaving 6 bases between them. The CDR3 reads CASSFGITEAFF. As DNA, the CDR3 is TGTGCCAGCAGCTTTGGGATCACTGAAGCTTTCTTT.

This clone appeared once. The V gene is TRBV30, the J gene TRBJ1-1; TRBD1 might be the D (5 bases). Germline V CDR1 and CDR2: GTSNPN, SVGIG (reference sequence). CDR3 length equals 13 residues. The ends were cut back, 1 base at V and 7 bases at J, with 13 bases in the middle. The DNA of the CDR3 is TGTGCCTGGAGTGCCAACAGACAGCATGAAGCTTTCTTT. This gives the protein CAWSANRQHEAFF.

This chain links TRBV7-9 with TRBJ2-2; D tentatively fits TRBD1 or TRBD2 (5 bases each). The CDR3 is 14 residues long. Germline CDR1 and CDR2: SEHNR and FQNEAQ (reference sequence). Deletions cut 5 bases from V and 2 bases from J, with 9 bases between. The CDR3 DNA is TGTGCCAGCAGCCTCGGGACCAACACCGGGGAGCTGTTTTTT. As protein: CASSLGTNTGELFF.

The chain is built from TRBV6-1 and TRBJ1-1; 8 bases line up with TRBD1. The V and J ends lost 7 bases and 6 bases, in that order; junction bases with no gene match: 7. CDR3 size: 13 residues. Germline V gene lookup returns CDR1 MNHNS and CDR2 SASEGT. CDR3 DNA: TGTGCCAGCATTATGGGACAGGTTGCTGAAGCTTTCTTT. It codes for CASIMGQVAEAFF.

The rearrangement joins TRBV18 to TRBJ1-2; no definite D call. Germline V gene sequence: CDR1 KGHSH, CDR2 LQKENI. Trimming took 0 bases from V and 2 from J, leaving 7 bases between them. The CDR3 contains 14 residues. The CDR3 DNA follows: TGTGCCAGCTCACCACCCGGAAGAAACTATGGCTACACCTTC. Its translation: CASSPPGRNYGYTF.

V is TRBV10-1 and J is TRBJ1-1; possibly TRBD1 for D (6 bases). Trimming pared 6 bases from V and 1 base from J, leaving 9 bases between. The CDR3 extends over 13 amino acids. Germline V CDR1 and CDR2: WNHNN, SYGVQD (reference sequence). Here the CDR3 reads CASRTGTNTEAFF. CDR3 nucleotide sequence: TGCGCCAGCAGGACAGGAACGAACACTGAAGCTTTCTTT.

This rearrangement joins TRBV27 to TRBJ1-1; the D is unclear. The CDR3 loop spans 12 amino acids. Germline V gene data show CDR1 as MNHEY and CDR2 as SMNVEV (reference sequence). V was shortened by 6 bases and J by 8 bases, with 13 bases between the two germline ends. The CDR3, as DNA: TGTGCCAGCAGATCGGTTGGGCCGGAAGCTTTCTTT. Residues: CASRSVGPEAFF.

The J gene is TRBJ2-3, the V gene TRBV11-2; tentatively, D is TRBD1 (6 bases). The germline V gene encodes CDR1 SGHAT and CDR2 FQNNGV. V lost 4 bases, J lost 0 bases, and 11 bases lay in between. The CDR3 is made up of 15 amino acids. In DNA, the CDR3 is TGTGCCAGCAGCTCTTATAGGGGGAGCACAGATACGCAGTATTTT. Its translation: CASSSYRGSTDTQYF.

In its sample, this clone was seen once. The chain has TRBV6-6 and TRBJ1-1; D remains ambiguous. In germline, CDR1 is MNHNY, CDR2 SVGAGI (reference sequence). This CDR3 region has 14 residues. The V end lost 0 bases, the J end lost 1 base, and 6 bases lay between the germline ends. The CDR3 DNA reads TGTGCCAGCAGTTACTCGGAGAAGAACACTGAAGCTTTCTTT. It yields the protein CASSYSEKNTEAFF.

V and J are TRBV9 and TRBJ2-1; TRBD1 is a possible D gene (6 bases). CDR3 length: 16 residues. Germline CDR1 reads SGDLS; CDR2 reads YYNGEE. V lost 4 bases and J 2 bases, leaving 16 bases between the germline ends. In nucleotides, the CDR3 is TGTGCCAGCAGCCTATCACAGGGCGTCCCCTACAATGAGCAGTTCTTC. Its translation: CASSLSQGVPYNEQFF.

J is TRBJ2-7 and V is TRBV7-3, with 9 bases matching TRBD2. V was clipped by 2 bases and J by 2 bases; unmatched bases: 4. This CDR3 is built from 15 residues. In germline, CDR1 is SGHTA, CDR2 FQGTGA. The CDR3 reads CASSLLERGAYEQYF. The CDR3 DNA reads as TGTGCCAGCAGCTTATTGGAGCGGGGGGCCTACGAGCAGTACTTC.

The chain has TRBV7-2 and TRBJ1-3; D is ambiguous. CDR1 and CDR2 from the germline V gene are SGHTA and FQGNSA. Deletions cut 4 bases from V and 0 bases from J, with 13 bases between. The CDR3 runs 16 residues. CDR3 amino acids: CASSSLTPFSGNTIYF. The CDR3 DNA reads as TGTGCCAGCAGCTCCCTAACACCTTTCTCTGGAAACACCATATATTTT.

The chain is built from TRBV18 and TRBJ1-1; D is possibly TRBD1 (5 bases). CDR1 and CDR2 (germline): KGHSH, LQKENI. The CDR3 is made up of 15 amino acids. Trimming removed 3 bases from V and 1 base from J, with 12 bases in between. The chain's CDR3 is CASSPPGRTNTEAFF. CDR3 DNA sequence: TGTGCCAGCTCACCCCCGGGACGGACGAACACTGAAGCTTTCTTT.

V and J are TRBV7-9 and TRBJ2-3, with TRBD2 matching over 8 bases. Trimming took 1 base from V and 1 from J; bases not matched to a gene: 1. This CDR3 comprises 15 residues. Germline CDR1 reads SEHNR; CDR2 reads FQNEAQ (reference sequence). The CDR3 sequence: CASSLEAGGTDTQYF. The CDR3 region has the DNA TGTGCCAGCAGCTTAGAAGCGGGGGGCACAGATACGCAGTATTTT.

The rearrangement uses TRBV30 and TRBJ1-6; 9 bases align to TRBD1. The CDR3 runs 14 residues. CDR1 GTSNPN and CDR2 SVGIG come from the germline V gene (reference sequence). The trim removed 4 bases at V and 9 bases at J, leaving 7 bases unmatched. This chain's CDR3 is CAWTPGQGSSPLHF. CDR3 nucleotides: TGTGCCTGGACACCGGGACAGGGTAGTTCACCCCTCCACTTT.